This T cell receptor beta chain was obtained from a study of patients and donors after allogeneic stem cell transplantation. One entry per CDR3 protein, called by TCRdb with MiXCR from the RT-PCR reads. The sample shows 57,000 or so distinct CDR3 sequences, roughly 15% of them seen only once. Germline trimming cut 5 bases from V and 5 bases from J; bases unmatched to any gene: 6. Germline V gene lookup returns CDR1 SEHNR and CDR2 FQNEAQ (reference sequence). This CDR3 has 15 residues. The chain has TRBV7-9 and TRBJ1-5; 10 nucleotides agree with TRBD1. Material for sequencing was blood, either unsorted or a sorted T cell fraction (not recorded which). This TCR was recovered from a human donor who was either an allogeneic HSCT recipient or a stem cell or donor lymphocyte infusion donor (not recorded which). It is not recorded whose cells these are; they may come from a transplant donor. CDR3 in DNA: TGTGCCAGCAGCCGGACAGGGGGGAGAGATCAGCCCCAGCATTTT. As protein: CASSRTGGRDQPQHF.